These 5 T cell receptor beta chains originate from one sample sequenced in a study of OX40 agonist ivuxolimab in advanced cancers. The library was made by the immunoSEQ multiplex PCR assay. Drawn from immuneACCESS, this table holds only the in-frame rearrangements with V and J called that TCRdb kept. Clones are partly lost; checked studies trace under half to an unresolved V gene and leave the rest unexplained. The sample contains over 50,000 clones, around 90% of them found a single time. The ten most abundant clones make up 25% of the sample. The sequencing used CD4+ or CD8+ T cells sorted from blood, collected in a trial of the OX40 agonist ivuxolimab. The receptor set was obtained from an adult with an advanced solid tumor such as melanoma, head and neck, liver or kidney cancer.

The chain combines TRBV19 with TRBJ2-1; D unclear. V lost 5 bases and J lost 6, with 8 bases in between. In germline, CDR1 is LNHDA, CDR2 SQIVND (reference sequence). CDR3 length: 12 amino acids. The CDR3 is CASSARSNEQFF. The CDR3 DNA follows: TGTGCCAGTAGTGCCAGGTCCAATGAGCAGTTCTTC.

The chain is built from TRBV19 and TRBJ2-1, with 7 bases fitting TRBD2. The CDR3 length is 16 residues. The V gene's germline CDR1 is LNHDA and CDR2 SQIVND (reference sequence). The junction had 12 bases not matched to a gene; V was cut back by 7 bases and J by 3 bases. The CDR3 loop is CASKESGANYYNEQFF. As DNA, the CDR3 is TGTGCCAGTAAGGAGAGCGGGGCGAACTACTACAATGAGCAGTTCTTC.

V usage is TRBV25-1 and J usage is TRBJ2-5, with no clear D. The CDR3 sequence is 13 residues long. Germline V gene sequence: CDR1 MGHDK, CDR2 SYGVNS. V dropped 5 bases and J dropped 5 bases, with 12 bases sitting between them. CDR3 sequence (DNA): TGTGCCAGCAGTCTTAAAATGAGGGAGACCCAGTACTTC. It translates to CASSLKMRETQYF.

This clone has a handful of counts. The chain recombines TRBV19 with TRBJ1-2; D is undetermined. With 1 base removed from V and 8 bases from J, the gap between germline ends came to 8 bases. The V gene's germline CDR1 is LNHDA and CDR2 SQIVND (reference sequence). The CDR3 has 12 amino acids. The chain's CDR3 is CASSIGTEGYTF. CDR3 nucleotides: TGTGCCAGTAGTATAGGGACGGAGGGCTACACCTTC.

This clone was detected once. The chain employs TRBV20-1 and TRBJ1-2; possible D gene TRBD1, 5 bases. The V gene's germline CDR1 is DFQATT and CDR2 SNEGSKA (reference sequence). This CDR3 has 10 residues. The CDR3 region is CRTDRGDYTF. The CDR3 bases are TGCAGAACGGACCGGGGGGATTACACCTTC.